The 8 T cell receptor beta chains below all came from one sample that was sequenced in a study of T-cell memory formation after mild COVID-19. Each CDR3 protein gets one entry after TCRdb re-called the 5' RACE reads with MiXCR. The sample records around 130,000 distinct CDR3 sequences, 15% to 20% being singletons. Sequencing input: PBMCs or a T cell subset sorted from them (not recorded which). The source is an adult woman who had mild COVID-19 (a few samples of this study predate the infection). Cell type and time point are not known.

This clonotype was detected a few times. This sequence joins TRBV5-8 and TRBJ1-1; 7 nucleotides line up with TRBD1. Germline loops: CDR1 SGHTS, CDR2 YDEGEE. The CDR3 consists of 15 residues. V was pared by 1 base and J by 1 base, with 4 bases of the junction left unmatched. CDR3 region: CASSLTGVWNTEAFF. The CDR3, as DNA: TGTGCCAGCAGCTTGACAGGGGTCTGGAACACTGAAGCTTTCTTT.

The chain recombines TRBV10-3 with TRBJ1-1, with D possibly being TRBD1 (6 bases). CDR1 is ENHRY and CDR2 is SYGVKD in the germline V gene. CDR3 length equals 13 residues. Trimming stripped 5 bases from V and 2 bases from J, with 9 bases between. CDR3 amino acids: CAISSQGNTEAFF. CDR3 coding DNA: TGTGCCATCAGTTCACAGGGTAACACTGAAGCTTTCTTT.

The chain carries TRBV5-1 and TRBJ1-2; perhaps TRBD1 as D (5 bases). This CDR3 is built from 13 residues. Germline values: CDR1 SGHRS, CDR2 YFSETQ. V lost 0 bases to trimming and J lost 8 bases, with 11 bases between them. This chain's CDR3 is CASSLDPGMGYTF. The CDR3 nucleotides are TGCGCCAGCAGCTTGGATCCAGGGATGGGCTACACCTTC. The entire variable domain, with the rest obtained from reference TRBV5-1 and TRBJ1-2, is as follows: KAGVTQTPRYLIKTRGQQVTLSCSPISGHRSVSWYQQTPGQGLQFLFEYFSETQRNKGNFPGRFSGRQFSNSRSEMNVSTLELGDSALYLCASSLDPGMGYTFGSGTRLTVV.

This clonotype was recorded a few times. CDR3 DNA: TGTGCCAGCAGTGACTACAGTCCCACTGAAGCTTTCTTT. Its translation: CASSDYSPTEAFF. The chain couples TRBV2 to TRBJ1-1; D is unresolved. This CDR3 is built from 13 residues. Germline V gene sequence: CDR1 SNHLY, CDR2 FYNNEI. Trimming pared 3 bases from V and 4 bases from J, leaving 9 bases between.

This clonotype was detected only a few times. V is TRBV7-9 and J is TRBJ1-4; a weak D match, TRBD1 (5 bases). The CDR3 runs to 12 residues. Trimming stripped 5 bases from V and 8 bases from J, with 9 bases between. Germline-derived CDR1 and CDR2 are SEHNR and FQNEAQ (reference sequence). The CDR3 sequence: CASSLTVEKLFF. In DNA form, the CDR3 reads TGTGCCAGCAGCCTGACAGTCGAAAAACTGTTTTTT.

The chain employs TRBV7-9 and TRBJ2-2; no clear D. CDR1 and CDR2 from the germline V gene are SEHNR and FQNEAQ (reference sequence). The CDR3 totals 11 residues. With 7 bases removed from V and 4 bases from J, the gap between germline ends came to 4 bases. This CDR3 reads CASTATGELFF. The CDR3 DNA follows: TGTGCCAGCACCGCCACCGGGGAGCTGTTTTTT.

J is TRBJ2-7 and V is TRBV4-3, with 9 bases fitting TRBD1. Germline V lookup: CDR1 LGHNA, CDR2 YSLEER. The trim removed 0 bases at V and 2 bases at J, leaving 5 bases unmatched. This CDR3 spans 16 amino acids. CDR3 sequence reads: CASSQDLGTGTYEQYF. CDR3 sequence (DNA): TGCGCCAGCAGCCAAGATCTTGGGACAGGGACCTACGAGCAGTACTTC.

The J gene is TRBJ2-2, the V gene TRBV4-1; 11 bases fit TRBD2. Per germline, CDR1 MGHRA and CDR2 YSYEKL. V dropped 0 bases and J dropped 1; count of bases not matched to a gene: 1. The CDR3 runs 17 residues. CDR3 coding DNA: TGCGCCAGCAGCCAAGATGGACTAGCGGGGAACACCGGGGAGCTGTTTTTT. Translation: CASSQDGLAGNTGELFF.